This TCR beta chain derives from a study of shared clonotypes between healthy human individuals. The wider study: Researchers assigned three CD4 naive, three CD4 memory, two CD8 naive and one CD8 memory plate to each donor. General study points: Shared across a few donors were about 4.6% of the naive CD4 clonotypes.

The method was immunoSEQ multiplex PCR; TCRdb's version includes in-frame clones alone and lacks a portion of them. Of about 1.4 million clones in the sample, approximately 97% were seen once. As concerns this clone: Its antigen is still unknown. Other DNA sequences in this sample translate to the same CDR3.

The receptor's source is a man younger than 40 in good health. Sequencing input: naive CD4+ T cells sorted from blood. Subset of the sample: CD45RA+ positively selected.

CDR3 DNA sequence: TGTGCCAGCAGGACTAGCGGGAGATACGAGCAGTACTTC. Translation: CASRTSGRYEQYF. V usage is TRBV28 and J usage is TRBJ2-7; 12 bases align to TRBD2. The V gene end was trimmed by 6 bases and the J gene end by 4 bases; junction bases not matched to a gene: 1. Germline loops: CDR1 MDHEN, CDR2 SYDVKM. The CDR3 loop spans 13 amino acids. Complete variable domain (other parts from reference TRBV28 and TRBJ2-7): DVKVTQSSRYLVKRTGEKVFLECVQDMDHENMFWYRQDPGLGLRLIYFSYDVKMKEKGDIPEGYSVSREKKERFSLILESASTNQTSMYLCASRTSGRYEQYFGPGTRLTVT.